The 23 T cell receptor beta chains listed next were all sequenced from one sample in a study of breast tumors, draining lymph nodes, adjacent tissues. A single record per CDR3 protein comes from TCRdb applying MiXCR to the multiplex PCR reads. This table has roughly 120,000 distinct CDR3 sequences, about 20% appearing once. The lymph nodes were axillary draining lymph nodes from breast cancer patients. Sequenced input: axillary lymph node tissue. The receptors stem from a female donor with breast cancer. Some clones in this sample may be carry-over from other donors' samples.

This clonotype was picked up one time. This chain joins TRBV5-6 and TRBJ1-1; no firm D call. The germline gives CDR1 SGHDT, CDR2 YYEEEE. The CDR3 covers 13 residues. Trimming took 5 bases from V and 1 from J, leaving 9 bases between them. The DNA for the CDR3 is TGTGCCAGCAGACCCGGACGGAACACTGAAGCTTTCTTT. Translating it yields CASRPGRNTEAFF.

This clonotype was observed many times. The chain recombines TRBV18 with TRBJ1-2, with D possibly matching TRBD1 (5 bases). The CDR3 consists of 14 residues. CDR1 and CDR2 from the germline V gene are KGHSH and LQKENI. V was cut by 2 bases and J by 3 bases, with 10 bases left in between. The CDR3 DNA reads as TGTGCCAGCTCACCATTGCAGGGTTACTATGGCTACACCTTC. It codes for CASSPLQGYYGYTF.

V and J are TRBV20-1 and TRBJ2-6; 9 bases map to TRBD2. Germline V gene sequence: CDR1 DFQATT, CDR2 SNEGSKA (reference sequence). Germline trimming cut 2 bases from V and 4 bases from J; bases unmatched to any gene: 12. The CDR3 has 18 residues. This CDR3 reads CSARPPAASGTGANVLTF. The CDR3 nucleotides read TGCAGTGCTAGACCCCCAGCCGCTAGCGGGACCGGGGCCAACGTCCTGACTTTC.

Turning to this clonotype: A much more abundant neighbour one base away suggests this may be a read error. This rearrangement joins TRBV30 to TRBJ2-7; D might be TRBD1 or TRBD2, each matching 5 bases. The germline CDR1 and CDR2 sequences are GTSNPN and SVGIG (reference sequence). This CDR3 has 15 residues. The CDR3 protein is CAWSGFARESYEQCF. CDR3 sequence (DNA): TGTGCCTGGAGTGGATTTGCCAGGGAGTCCTACGAGCAGTGCTTC.

This clonotype was seen ten or more times. The rearrangement joins TRBV20-1 to TRBJ2-7; 10 positions agree with TRBD1. This CDR3 has 16 residues. Germline trimming cut 6 bases from V and 3 bases from J; bases unmatched to any gene: 14. Germline-derived CDR1 and CDR2 are DFQATT and SNEGSKA (reference sequence). CDR3 region: CSAPSSDRGDIYEQYF. As DNA, the CDR3 is TGCAGTGCGCCATCGTCGGACAGGGGGGACATCTACGAGCAGTACTTC.

The table lists this clonotype with many counts. This chain uses TRBV9 with TRBJ2-1; D not certain. There are 13 residues in the CDR3. Germline V gene data show CDR1 as SGDLS and CDR2 as YYNGEE. V lost 0 bases, J lost 5 bases, and 6 bases lay in between. The DNA of the CDR3 is TGTGCCAGCAGCGTAGACACTAACAATGAGCAGTTCTTC. It translates to CASSVDTNNEQFF.

At least ten counts were recorded for this clonotype. This chain uses TRBV29-1 with TRBJ2-1, with D possibly being TRBD1 (6 bases). The CDR3 consists of 13 residues. Germline CDR1 is SQVTM and CDR2 is ANQGSEA. Trimming cost V 7 bases and J 1 base, with 11 bases left between them. DNA of the CDR3: TGCAGCGCCCGGACAGCATCCTACAATGAGCAGTTCTTC. Its translation: CSARTASYNEQFF.

On this clonotype itself: The junction and the germline gene differ at one end; a read error may be behind it. This chain links TRBV29-1 with TRBJ2-2; 9 bases align to TRBD1. This CDR3 comprises 12 residues. The germline V gene encodes CDR1 SQVTM and CDR2 ANQGSEA. CDR3 protein: CSAGQGTRELFF. CDR3 DNA: TGCAGCGCAGGACAGGGGACCAGGGAGCTGTTTTTC.

About this clonotype itself: Since a much larger clone is just one base distant, this may be a read error. The chain has TRBV6-1 and TRBJ2-1; perhaps TRBD1 as D (6 bases). This CDR3 contains 12 residues. Between the trimmed V and J ends, which lost 8 bases and 9 bases, there was a span of 14 bases. Germline V CDR1 and CDR2: MNHNS, SASEGT. CDR3 protein: CASGATGIEQFF. In DNA form, the CDR3 reads TGTGCCAGCGGTGCTACAGGGATTGAGCAGTTCTTC.

In this sample, this clonotype turned up a few times. The CDR3 DNA reads TGTGCCAGCAGTGAAGATAGCGCGGGGGGGCGTACCGGGGAGCTGTTTTTT. This codes for CASSEDSAGGRTGELFF. J is TRBJ2-2 and V is TRBV6-1, with 9 bases that match TRBD2. The ends lost 1 base at V and 5 bases at J; junction bases unmatched: 8. The CDR3 loop spans 17 amino acids. The V gene's germline CDR1 is MNHNS and CDR2 SASEGT.

This clonotype was seen many times. The V gene is TRBV10-2, the J gene TRBJ2-3; TRBD1 aligns across 7 bases. CDR3 size: 12 residues. V lost 8 bases to trimming and J lost 2 bases; unmatched junction nucleotides: 1. The germline CDR1 and CDR2 sequences are WSHSY and SAAADI. CDR3 DNA sequence: TGCGCCAGCGGGACAGTCACAGATACGCAGTATTTT. It specifies CASGTVTDTQYF.

This clonotype was picked up many times. The chain uses TRBV6-5 and TRBJ1-4; D remains ambiguous. Germline V gene data show CDR1 as MNHEY and CDR2 as SVGAGI. V gave up 0 bases and J gave up 7 bases, with 9 bases separating them. CDR3 size: 14 residues. The CDR3 here is CASSYSEGGEKLFF. Written as DNA, the CDR3 is TGTGCCAGCAGTTACTCGGAGGGAGGTGAAAAACTGTTTTTT.

This clonotype was picked up many times. The rearrangement links TRBV4-1 to TRBJ2-1; D gene uncertain. CDR3 size: 13 residues. Trimming removed 1 base from V and 6 bases from J, with 7 bases in between. Germline CDR1 is MGHRA and CDR2 is YSYEKL. For the CDR3, the DNA is TGCGCCAGCAGCCAAGCGGACGGCAATGAGCAGTTCTTC. Its protein product is CASSQADGNEQFF.

Regarding this clonotype: This may be a read error: a much more frequent sequence differs by one nucleotide. The chain joins TRBV18 to TRBJ2-7; D may correspond to TRBD1 or TRBD2 (5 bases each). The V gene's germline CDR1 is KGHSH and CDR2 LQKENI. This CDR3 region has 13 residues. CDR3: CASSRDGNYERYF. Here the CDR3 DNA reads TGTGCCAGCTCACGGGACGGCAATTACGAGCGGTACTTC.

This clonotype was recorded many times. The V and J genes are TRBV20-1 and TRBJ2-5; no clear D gene. Deletions cut 2 bases from V and 1 base from J, with 11 bases between. The V gene's germline CDR1 is DFQATT and CDR2 SNEGSKA (reference sequence). The CDR3 is made up of 14 amino acids. The CDR3 loop is CSARKMVSQETQYF. The CDR3 DNA follows: TGCAGTGCTAGAAAGATGGTGAGCCAAGAGACCCAGTACTTC.

The sample holds a few counts of this clonotype. The chain links TRBV6-5 to TRBJ1-1; D not certain. CDR1 MNHEY and CDR2 SVGAGI come from the germline V gene. Trimming left V 10 bases short and J 0 bases short, with 15 bases between. This CDR3 is 14 amino acids long. CDR3 region: CATSDMRVNTEAFF. Here the CDR3 DNA reads TGTGCCACTTCTGACATGCGGGTGAACACTGAAGCTTTCTTT.

This clonotype was counted many times. The chain links TRBV7-9 to TRBJ1-5; tentative D call: TRBD1 (6 bases). V lost 3 bases to trimming and J lost 1 base, with 10 bases between them. The CDR3 is 15 residues long. The germline V gene has CDR1 SEHNR and CDR2 FQNEAQ (reference sequence). As DNA, the CDR3 is TGTGCCAGCAGCTTTGACCAGGGGAGCAATCAGCCCCAGCATTTT. It codes for CASSFDQGSNQPQHF.

With respect to this clonotype: One base away lies a much larger clone, so this may be a sequencing read error. The V call is TRBV5-6, the J call TRBJ2-5, with a weak D call TRBD1 (5 bases). Germline assignment: CDR1 SGHDT and CDR2 YYEEEE. The CDR3 runs to 15 residues. V was clipped by 6 bases and J by 5 bases, with 20 bases between them. The CDR3 coding sequence is TGTGCCAGCATCCCGTCAGGGCGACCCCGGGAGACCCAGTACTTC. It specifies CASIPSGRPRETQYF.

As to this clonotype: At one end the junction does not follow the germline gene, possibly because of a read error. The rearrangement uses TRBV3-1 and TRBJ2-1, with 10 bases matching TRBD1. The CDR3 covers 15 residues. Looked up from germline, CDR1 is LGHDT and CDR2 is YNNKEL (reference sequence). CDR3 region: CASSARTGGGLYQLF. Written as DNA, the CDR3 is TGTGCCAGCAGCGCACGGACAGGGGGAGGGCTATACCAGCTCTTC.

This clonotype has a count of ten or more. The genes are TRBV29-1 and TRBJ1-2, with unresolved D. Trimming removed 7 bases at V and 7 bases at J, with 19 bases between. CDR3 length equals 13 residues. From germline, CDR1 is SQVTM and CDR2 ANQGSEA. The CDR3 bases are TGCAGCGCGCTGAGCGCAGTTCGTGCTGGCTACACCTTC. Protein: CSALSAVRAGYTF.

This clonotype was observed many times. This chain uses TRBV2 with TRBJ1-3, with D possibly matching TRBD1 (6 bases). The CDR3 consists of 15 residues. Trimming stripped 4 bases from V and 4 bases from J, with 14 bases between. Germline CDR1 reads SNHLY; CDR2 reads FYNNEI. The CDR3 here is CASSVGGRGGNTIYF. The CDR3 DNA is TGTGCCAGCAGTGTTGGGGGGCGTGGAGGAAACACCATATATTTT.

This chain uses TRBV7-9 with TRBJ1-2, with TRBD1 matching 9 bases. V was pared by 3 bases and J by 0 bases, with 5 bases of the junction left unmatched. Per germline, CDR1 SEHNR and CDR2 FQNEAQ (reference sequence). CDR3 length: 16 residues. CDR3 DNA: TGTGCCAGCAGCTTGACAGGGGGGAGGGCTAACTATGGCTACACCTTC. Protein: CASSLTGGRANYGYTF.

This clonotype came up once. An end of the junction differs from the germline gene, which may be a read error. The chain uses TRBV10-2 and TRBJ1-6, with D hard to call. Germline values: CDR1 WSHSY, CDR2 SAAADI. The CDR3 totals 14 residues. CDR3 DNA sequence: TGCGTCAGCAGCATTTCCGGAGGCGGGTCACCCCTCCACTTT. Translated, it gives CVSSISGGGSPLHF.